The 10 T cell receptor beta chains below come from one sample, sequenced in a study of CD8 T cells in ankylosing spondylitis. MiXCR, applied by TCRdb to the 5' RACE reads, yields one record per CDR3 protein. The sample carries 250,000 to 300,000 distinct CDR3 sequences, about 20% recorded once. Sequenced sample: blood, either unsorted or a sorted T cell fraction (not recorded which). Source of these receptors: a male donor with ankylosing spondylitis or in good health (not recorded which).

The rearrangement uses TRBV11-1 and TRBJ2-1; D is undetermined. The CDR3 is made up of 15 amino acids. Trimming pared 3 bases from V and 1 base from J, leaving 10 bases between. Germline V gives CDR1 SGHAT, CDR2 FQDESV (reference sequence). CDR3 residues: CASSLEWDSYNEQFF. CDR3 nucleotides: TGTGCCAGCAGCTTGGAGTGGGATTCCTACAATGAGCAGTTCTTC.

This rearrangement joins TRBV7-9 to TRBJ2-3; D unresolved. Looked up from germline, CDR1 is SEHNR and CDR2 is FQNEAQ (reference sequence). Trimming stripped 2 bases from V and 3 bases from J, with 9 bases between. The CDR3 spans 14 residues. The CDR3 reads CASSLLIATDTQYF. The CDR3 DNA sequence: TGTGCCAGCAGCTTACTAATAGCTACAGATACGCAGTATTTT. The full variable domain, its missing parts supplied by reference TRBV7-9 and TRBJ2-3, is DTGVSQNPRHKITKRGQNVTFRCDPISEHNRLYWYRQTLGQGPEFLTYFQNEAQLEKSRLLSDRFSAERPKGSFSTLEIQRTEQGDSAMYLCASSLLIATDTQYFGPGTRLTVL.

This chain connects TRBV9 to TRBJ2-1; 7 bases map to TRBD2. This CDR3 comprises 15 residues. Per germline, CDR1 SGDLS and CDR2 YYNGEE. With V trimmed by 3 bases and J by 1 base, 4 bases remained unmatched. The chain's CDR3 is CASSETGGSYNEQFF. The CDR3 bases are TGTGCCAGCAGCGAAACGGGAGGTTCCTACAATGAGCAGTTCTTC.

The chain links TRBV7-2 to TRBJ1-5; D might be TRBD1 (6 bases). V was trimmed by 1 base and J by 2 bases, leaving 12 bases between them. The CDR3 extends over 16 amino acids. Germline CDR1 is SGHTA and CDR2 is FQGNSA. DNA of the CDR3: TGTGCCAGCAGCTTAGGGGGGGCCGGTGGCAATCAGCCCCAGCATTTT. This sequence encodes CASSLGGAGGNQPQHF.

In its sample, this clonotype was seen a few times. The chain has TRBV29-1 and TRBJ1-1; no definite D call. Germline V lookup: CDR1 SQVTM, CDR2 ANQGSEA. There are 12 residues in the CDR3. Trimming shortened V by 7 bases and J by 2 bases, and 11 bases separated the two germline ends. CDR3 amino acids: CSATTHNTEAFF. CDR3 nucleotides: TGCAGCGCCACGACTCATAACACTGAAGCTTTCTTT.

This clonotype has a handful of counts. The chain employs TRBV20-1 and TRBJ1-5; perhaps TRBD1 as D (5 bases). Germline CDR1 reads DFQATT; CDR2 reads SNEGSKA (reference sequence). Trimming cost V 5 bases and J 6 bases, with 14 bases left between them. The CDR3 loop spans 13 amino acids. The CDR3 DNA sequence: TGCAGTGCTGGAAGCCAGGGATCTCAGCCCCAGCATTTT. Residues: CSAGSQGSQPQHF.

The V and J genes are TRBV4-2 and TRBJ1-1, with D maybe TRBD1 (5 bases). V shed 2 bases and J shed 5 bases, with 15 bases lying between them. CDR1 LGHNA and CDR2 YNFKEQ come from the germline V gene. The CDR3 is 15 amino acids. Written as DNA, the CDR3 is TGTGCCAGCAGCCAACCGGGGACCGGAGCTACTGAAGCTTTCTTT. Protein product: CASSQPGTGATEAFF.

This clonotype has just a few counts. The chain links TRBV4-1 to TRBJ2-2; tentative D call: TRBD1 (6 bases). The CDR3 has 14 residues. Germline assignment: CDR1 MGHRA and CDR2 YSYEKL. V lost 4 bases to trimming and J lost 6 bases, with 12 bases between them. CDR3: CASSLLQGPGELFF. Here the CDR3 DNA reads TGCGCCAGCAGCCTATTACAGGGCCCCGGGGAGCTGTTTTTT.

This clonotype was picked up many times. The CDR3, as DNA: TGTGCCAGCAGCTCCTCGGGCCAAGAGACCCAGTACTTC. Translated: CASSSSGQETQYF. The gene calls are TRBV7-7 and TRBJ2-5, with D uncertain. Germline-derived CDR1 and CDR2 are SSHAT and FNYEAQ (reference sequence). This CDR3 region has 13 residues. Trimming removed 4 bases from V and 1 base from J, with 7 bases in between.

This clonotype was seen more than once but under ten times. The chain uses TRBV6-5 and TRBJ1-1; D ambiguous. Trimming stripped 2 bases from V and 2 bases from J, with 12 bases between. In germline, CDR1 is MNHEY, CDR2 SVGAGI. There are 15 residues in the CDR3. The CDR3 coding sequence is TGTGCCAGCAGTTACCGGCACCCCGAAAACACTGAAGCTTTCTTT. Translated: CASSYRHPENTEAFF.